Listed here are 10 T cell receptor beta chains from one sample, sequenced in a study of blood T cell repertoires in COVID-19. Sequencing used immunoSEQ multiplex PCR; TCRdb keeps in-frame clones, though not all of them. The sample records approximately 360,000 clones, approximately 90% being singletons. Sequences were obtained from PBMCs or T cells enriched from blood (not recorded which). Receptors originate from a woman in her twenties or thirties with acute COVID-19.

This clone was seen once. The J gene is TRBJ1-2, the V gene TRBV5-4; D is perhaps TRBD1 (6 bases). V was pared by 4 bases and J by 6 bases, with 13 bases between. The CDR3 is made up of 13 amino acids. The germline gives CDR1 SGHNT, CDR2 YYREEE (reference sequence). CDR3 in amino acids: CASSELQGDGYTF. Written as DNA, the CDR3 is TGTGCCAGCAGCGAGTTACAGGGTGATGGCTACACCTTC.

The chain couples TRBV19 to TRBJ1-1; D call uncertain. CDR3 length: 14 amino acids. CDR1 and CDR2 from the germline V gene are LNHDA and SQIVND (reference sequence). With 3 bases removed from V and 3 bases from J, the gap between germline ends came to 11 bases. As DNA, the CDR3 is TGTGCCAGTAGTATGAGGCGGTGGGACACTGAAGCTTTCTTT. This translates into CASSMRRWDTEAFF. Full variable domain (missing parts from reference TRBV19 and TRBJ1-1): DGGITQSPKYLFRKEGQNVTLSCEQNLNHDAMYWYRQDPGQGLRLIYYSQIVNDFQKGDIAEGYSVSREKKESFPLTVTSAQKNPTAFYLCASSMRRWDTEAFFGQGTRLTVV.

The gene calls are TRBV4-1 and TRBJ2-1; 13 positions match TRBD2. The length of the CDR3 is 16 residues. Germline CDR1 MGHRA, CDR2 YSYEKL. Trimming removed 1 base from V and 4 bases from J; junction bases left unmatched: 1. The CDR3 region is CASSQGTSGGYNEQFF. CDR3 in DNA: TGCGCCAGCAGCCAAGGGACTAGCGGGGGTTACAATGAGCAGTTCTTC.

The V call is TRBV5-1, the J call TRBJ1-6; D is perhaps TRBD1 (5 bases). The ends were cut back, 4 bases at V and 8 bases at J, with 16 bases in the middle. CDR3 size: 15 residues. The germline V gene encodes CDR1 SGHRS and CDR2 YFSETQ. The CDR3 loop is CASSPGTGPDSPLHF. The CDR3 DNA reads as TGCGCCAGCAGCCCAGGTACAGGCCCAGATTCACCCCTCCACTTT.

This sequence joins TRBV7-9 and TRBJ2-5; 11 nucleotides align to TRBD1. The trim removed 5 bases at V and 4 bases at J, leaving 6 bases unmatched. The CDR3 spans 15 residues. Per the germline V gene, CDR1 is SEHNR and CDR2 is FQNEAQ (reference sequence). CDR3 DNA: TGTGCCAGCAGCCCCGGGACAGGGGGGCCAGAGACCCAGTACTTC. Translation gives CASSPGTGGPETQYF. Filled out from reference TRBV7-9 and TRBJ2-5, the complete variable domain reads DTGVSQNPRHKITKRGQNVTFRCDPISEHNRLYWYRQTLGQGPEFLTYFQNEAQLEKSRLLSDRFSAERPKGSFSTLEIQRTEQGDSAMYLCASSPGTGGPETQYFGPGTRLLVL.

This chain uses TRBV29-1 with TRBJ2-1; D remains ambiguous. The CDR3 runs 11 residues. Germline V gives CDR1 SQVTM, CDR2 ANQGSEA. The germline V and J ends were trimmed by 1 base and 7 bases, with 5 bases remaining between them. Here the CDR3 DNA reads TGCAGCGTTGAAGTCAGGAATGAGCAGTTCTTC. It translates to CSVEVRNEQFF.

The rearrangement uses TRBV12-1 and TRBJ2-2; TRBD1 reflects the table's D call only, with no check against the DNA. TRBV12-1 is a recognized pseudogene. This CDR3 has 15 amino acids. The CDR3 coding sequence is TGTGCCAGCAGCTTTGAAACAGGGTGGTCCGGGGAGCTGTTTTTT. Translated: CASSFETGWSGELFF.

The rearrangement joins TRBV2 to TRBJ2-7; D is ambiguous. This CDR3 region has 11 residues. Germline V gives CDR1 SNHLY, CDR2 FYNNEI. The V end was cut by 7 bases, the J end by 6 bases, with 10 bases between. CDR3 coding DNA: TGTGCCAGCATGAGTTCTGGCGAGCAGTACTTC. It codes for CASMSSGEQYF.

The J gene is TRBJ1-1, the V gene TRBV6-5; 9 nucleotides line up with TRBD1. CDR1 MNHEY and CDR2 SVGAGI come from the germline V gene. This CDR3 spans 15 amino acids. V trimming: 8 bases; J trimming: 1 base; junction bases outside the gene matches: 8. The CDR3 DNA is TGTGCCAGCCGTAGGGACAGGGATCCGAACACTGAAGCTTTCTTT. The encoded protein is CASRRDRDPNTEAFF.

The genes are TRBV9 and TRBJ1-4; no firm D call. The CDR3 runs to 17 residues. Per germline, CDR1 SGDLS and CDR2 YYNGEE. Trimming took off 3 bases at V and 2 bases at J, with 17 bases between the two ends. The CDR3, as DNA: TGTGCCAGCAGCGCCTTCGGGGAGAGTACGACTAATGAAAAACTGTTTTTT. This translates into CASSAFGESTTNEKLFF. Drawing the rest from reference TRBV9 and TRBJ1-4, the complete variable domain is DSGVTQTPKHLITATGQRVTLRCSPRSGDLSVYWYQQSLDQGLQFLIQYYNGEERAKGNILERFSAQQFPDLHSELNLSSLELGDSALYFCASSAFGESTTNEKLFFGSGTQLSVL.